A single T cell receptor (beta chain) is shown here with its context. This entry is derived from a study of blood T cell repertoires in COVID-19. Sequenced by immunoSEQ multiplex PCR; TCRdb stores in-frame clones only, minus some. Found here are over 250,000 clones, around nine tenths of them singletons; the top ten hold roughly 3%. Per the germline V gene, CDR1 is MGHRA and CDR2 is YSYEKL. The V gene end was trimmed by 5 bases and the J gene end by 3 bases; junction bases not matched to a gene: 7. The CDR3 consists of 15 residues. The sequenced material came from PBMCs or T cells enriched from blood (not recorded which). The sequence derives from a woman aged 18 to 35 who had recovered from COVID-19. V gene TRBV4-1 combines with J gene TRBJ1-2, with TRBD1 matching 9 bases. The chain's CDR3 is CASSSGTGRDYGYTF. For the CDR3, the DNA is TGCGCCAGCAGCTCCGGGACAGGGAGGGACTATGGCTACACCTTC.